Below are 8 T cell receptor beta chains sequenced from a single sample in a study of graft-versus-host responses after intestinal transplantation. Measured with immunoSEQ multiplex PCR; TCRdb has only the in-frame clones, and not every one. This repertoire shows 100,000 to 120,000 clones, around 93% found once; its top ten account for about 0.51%. Their cognate antigens are unknown. The specimen was unstimulated CD8+ T cells sorted from spleen or lymph node cells, collected before intestinal transplant. The origin of the receptors is a human donor who received an intestinal transplant.

The rearrangement links TRBV29-1 to TRBJ2-2; D gene ambiguous. With 4 bases removed from V and 0 bases from J, the gap between germline ends came to 3 bases. The CDR3 loop spans 12 amino acids. Germline V lookup: CDR1 SQVTM, CDR2 ANQGSEA. In DNA form, the CDR3 reads TGCAGCGTTGGGACGAACACCGGGGAGCTGTTTTTT. It specifies CSVGTNTGELFF.

The chain recombines TRBV27 with TRBJ1-5, with TRBD1 matching over 9 bases. This CDR3 comprises 17 residues. The V gene's germline CDR1 is MNHEY and CDR2 SMNVEV (reference sequence). The J segment lost 6 bases and the V segment lost 1 base, leaving 10 bases of the junction unmatched. The CDR3 DNA is TGTGCCAGCAGTTTATATGGGGACAGGGCCAGGGTTCAGCCCCAGCATTTT. Amino acid sequence: CASSLYGDRARVQPQHF.

The V gene is TRBV5-6, the J gene TRBJ1-4; D gene unclear. The CDR3 spans 14 residues. Germline V gene lookup returns CDR1 SGHDT and CDR2 YYEEEE. V was pared by 0 bases and J by 7 bases, with 10 bases between. This CDR3 is CASSLGSWGEKLFF. CDR3 sequence (DNA): TGTGCCAGCAGCTTGGGGTCCTGGGGTGAAAAACTGTTTTTT.

The rearrangement links TRBV7-9 to TRBJ2-1; 7 bases line up with TRBD1. The V gene's germline CDR1 is SEHNR and CDR2 FQNEAQ (reference sequence). The CDR3 length is 14 residues. The V and J ends lost 2 bases and 5 bases, in that order; junction bases with no gene match: 3. The CDR3 coding sequence is TGTGCCAGCAGCTTAACAGGGGCCAACAATGAGCAGTTCTTC. Encoded protein: CASSLTGANNEQFF.

The chain is built from TRBV6-6 and TRBJ2-7; D ambiguous. The CDR3 contains 16 residues. With 0 bases removed from V and 3 bases from J, the gap between germline ends came to 15 bases. The germline V gene has CDR1 MNHNY and CDR2 SVGAGI (reference sequence). The CDR3 region is CASSYSFYSQYYEQYF. The CDR3, as DNA: TGTGCCAGCAGTTACTCGTTCTACAGCCAGTACTACGAGCAGTACTTC.

CDR3 in amino acids: CASSSREAGEQYF. The CDR3 region has the DNA TGTGCCAGCAGTTCGCGGGAGGCCGGCGAGCAGTACTTC. V is TRBV6-6 and J is TRBJ2-7, with 8 bases lining up with TRBD2. The V and J ends lost 4 bases and 6 bases, in that order; junction bases with no gene match: 5. CDR3 size: 13 residues. The germline V gene has CDR1 MNHNY and CDR2 SVGAGI (reference sequence).

The chain combines TRBV19 with TRBJ2-2; possible D gene TRBD2, 5 bases. The CDR3 has 14 amino acids. Germline V gene data show CDR1 as LNHDA and CDR2 as SQIVND (reference sequence). Trimming pared 1 base from V and 5 bases from J, leaving 8 bases between. CDR3 amino acids: CASSIAGGTGELFF. CDR3 nucleotide sequence: TGTGCCAGTAGTATAGCTGGAGGAACCGGGGAGCTGTTTTTT.

V usage is TRBV5-4 and J usage is TRBJ1-2, with no clear D. V lost 4 bases and J lost 8, with 6 bases in between. CDR1 and CDR2 (germline): SGHNT, YYREEE (reference sequence). The CDR3 consists of 10 residues. The CDR3 bases are TGTGCCAGCAGCCCTGACGGCTACACCTTC. It encodes CASSPDGYTF.